This TCR beta chain derives from a study of blood T cells in healthy people across ages. V trimming: 2 bases; J trimming: 5 bases; junction bases outside the gene matches: 8. CDR3 size: 16 residues. CDR1 and CDR2 (germline): MGHDK, SYGVNS. The authors ran a second PCR of 7 to 11 cycles using a sample-barcoded 5' primer and a J-beta primer mix. TCRdb called the 5' RACE reads again in MiXCR, with one record for every CDR3 protein. The sample comprises some 780,000 distinct CDR3 sequences, 56% of which are singletons, and 25% to 30% rests with the top ten. The sample taken for sequencing was blood. The J gene is TRBJ2-7, the V gene TRBV25-1; 11 positions match TRBD2. This receptor was identified in a man aged 40-49 years in good health. CDR3 DNA sequence: TGTGCCAGCAGTGAAGCCGGGACTAGCGGTATCAACGAGCAGTACTTC. It yields the protein CASSEAGTSGINEQYF.